This entry describes one T cell receptor beta chain. The antigen is undetermined. This sample stems from a study of cytomegalovirus exposure and HLA in healthy donors. Across the study: Among the 398 donors who were genotyped, approximately 83% fell in the genetic ancestry cluster that is associated with self-reported Caucasian donors. Regarding the study as a whole: About 87% or about 30% of the time was how often most TCR beta V segments were productive, according to an earlier analysis. High specificity and sensitivity for cytomegalovirus status were reported for the classifier. Compared with the approximately 700-donor mean, an Asian-associated ancestry cluster reportedly had fewer N-insertions, according to a later analysis.

PCR amplification relied on 60 Vbeta primers (plus 13 Jbeta primers). This table comes from immunoSEQ multiplex PCR, and its TCRdb copy is limited to in-frame clones, with some not included. The sample data list approximately 120,000 clones. The CDR3 loop spans 16 amino acids. Looked up from germline, CDR1 is LGHNA and CDR2 is YNFKEQ. The ends were cut back, 1 base at V and 1 base at J, with 13 bases in the middle. This TCR came from a man aged 30-40 years in good health and CMV-seronegative. The sequenced sample consisted of PBMCs. V is TRBV4-2 and J is TRBJ1-1; D may be TRBD1 (6 bases). The CDR3 nucleotides read TGTGCCAGCAGCCAAGCTTGGGGGGGGGCGAACACTGAAGCTTTCTTT. As protein: CASSQAWGGANTEAFF.